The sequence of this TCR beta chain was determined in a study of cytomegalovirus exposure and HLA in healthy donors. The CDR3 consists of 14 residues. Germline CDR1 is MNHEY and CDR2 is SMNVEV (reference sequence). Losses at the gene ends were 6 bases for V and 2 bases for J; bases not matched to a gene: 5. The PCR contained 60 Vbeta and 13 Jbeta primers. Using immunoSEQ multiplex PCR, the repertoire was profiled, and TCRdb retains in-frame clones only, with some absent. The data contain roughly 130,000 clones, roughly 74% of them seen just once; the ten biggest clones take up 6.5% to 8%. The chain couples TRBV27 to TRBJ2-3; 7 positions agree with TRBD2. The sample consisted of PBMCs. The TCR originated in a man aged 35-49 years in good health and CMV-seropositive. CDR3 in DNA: TGTGCCAGCAGCAAAGCGGGGTACACAGATACGCAGTATTTT. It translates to CASSKAGYTDTQYF.